This TCR beta chain was recorded in a study of response to subunit inactivated influenza vaccine. Study-level results: Authors suggested few new T cells are recruited by each seasonal influenza vaccination.

Note on this clonotype: Its antigen remains unknown.

Using its own MiXCR run on the RT-PCR reads, TCRdb lists one record per CDR3 protein. The table records under 850,000 distinct CDR3 sequences, approximately 17% of them present only once. V lost 5 bases to trimming and J lost 7 bases, with 15 bases between them. Germline CDR1 and CDR2: SNHLY and FYNNEI. This CDR3 has 14 amino acids. The TCR sequence derives from a man aged 50 to 59 who received an inactivated influenza vaccine. Sequenced here: PBMCs from blood, sampled more than 4 days after vaccination. The rearrangement links TRBV2 to TRBJ2-1, with D perhaps matching TRBD1 (6 bases). The CDR3 protein is CASSRTEGLNEQFF. Written as DNA, the CDR3 is TGTGCCAGCAGTAGGACAGAGGGGCTAAATGAGCAGTTCTTC.